Listed here are 24 T cell receptor beta chains from one sample, sequenced in a study of T cells after yellow fever vaccination. TCRdb independently ran MiXCR on the 5' RACE reads; one entry per CDR3 protein. The data hold 500,000 to 650,000 distinct CDR3 sequences, with approximately 13% observed a single time. Source: PBMCs, taken on the day of the yellow fever booster vaccination. Receptors originate from a man younger than 40 who received the YFV17D yellow fever vaccine.

This clonotype was found many times. The rearrangement links TRBV6-1 to TRBJ2-5; D is unresolved. The CDR3 loop spans 11 amino acids. The V and J ends lost 2 bases and 4 bases respectively, with 2 bases between them. CDR1 is MNHNS, CDR2 SASEGT, per germline. CDR3 region: CASSESETQYF. The CDR3 DNA sequence: TGTGCCAGCAGTGAATCAGAGACCCAGTACTTC.

This clonotype was observed a few times. J is TRBJ2-7 and V is TRBV7-2; the match to TRBD2 covers 14 bases. Germline CDR1 reads SGHTA; CDR2 reads FQGNSA. This CDR3 has 14 residues. Unmatched junction bases numbered 4, after V lost 5 bases and J lost 7 bases. The CDR3 nucleotides read TGTGCCAGCAGCCCGGGACTAGCGGGAGATGAGCAGTACTTC. Translation: CASSPGLAGDEQYF. Filled out from reference TRBV7-2 and TRBJ2-7, the complete variable domain reads GAGVSQSPSNKVTEKGKDVELRCDPISGHTALYWYRQSLGQGLEFLIYFQGNSAPDKSGLPSDRFSAERTGGSVSTLTIQRTQQEDSAVYLCASSPGLAGDEQYFGPGTRLTVT.

CDR3 DNA sequence: TGTGCCAGCAGCTTTGGGAGTAGGGGCACTGAAGCTTTCTTT. Translating it yields CASSFGSRGTEAFF. The chain links TRBV7-2 to TRBJ1-1; possible D gene TRBD1, 5 bases. The CDR3 is 14 amino acids. Trimming removed 3 bases at V and 4 bases at J, with 12 bases between. Germline V gene data show CDR1 as SGHTA and CDR2 as FQGNSA.

Note on this clonotype: Sequence at one end of the junction differs from germline and may be a read error. The chain recombines TRBV30 with TRBJ2-2; possibly TRBD2 for D (5 bases). CDR1 GTSNPN and CDR2 SVGIG come from the germline V gene (reference sequence). CDR3 length equals 12 residues. The CDR3 spells CAWTELTGEQFF. The CDR3 DNA reads as TGTGCCTGGACAGAACTGACCGGGGAGCAGTTTTTT.

This clonotype was counted only a few times. The rearrangement uses TRBV11-2 and TRBJ2-1; D unclear. The V end lost 0 bases, the J end lost 1 base, and 7 bases lay between the germline ends. This CDR3 has 15 amino acids. CDR1 and CDR2 (germline): SGHAT, FQNNGV. In DNA form, the CDR3 reads TGTGCCAGCAGCTTAGAGTTCGGGTCCTACAATGAGCAGTTCTTC. Encoded protein: CASSLEFGSYNEQFF.

This clonotype has only a few counts. CDR3 in amino acids: CASSESPPGVGSDTQYF. CDR3 DNA sequence: TGTGCCAGCAGCGAATCCCCACCCGGCGTCGGCTCAGATACGCAGTATTTT. This rearrangement joins TRBV9 to TRBJ2-3; D not resolved. Between the trimmed V and J ends, which lost 3 bases and 4 bases, there was a span of 21 bases. This CDR3 region has 17 residues. CDR1 and CDR2 from the germline V gene are SGDLS and YYNGEE.

This clonotype was observed a few times. The J gene is TRBJ2-7, the V gene TRBV19; 7 bases are shared with TRBD2. Germline V gives CDR1 LNHDA, CDR2 SQIVND (reference sequence). Trimming removed 8 bases from V and 2 bases from J; junction bases left unmatched: 6. The CDR3 runs 13 residues. CDR3 amino acids: CASGGLLTYEQYF. CDR3 nucleotides: TGTGCCAGTGGGGGACTACTCACCTACGAGCAGTACTTC.

V gene TRBV5-6 combines with J gene TRBJ2-1, with 7 bases fitting TRBD2. V trimming: 4 bases; J trimming: 5 bases; junction bases outside the gene matches: 12. The CDR3 consists of 16 residues. Germline loops: CDR1 SGHDT, CDR2 YYEEEE. The chain's CDR3 is CASSRAAGASNNEQFF. CDR3 DNA sequence: TGTGCCAGCAGCCGTGCGGCGGGAGCCTCGAACAATGAGCAGTTCTTC.

The chain links TRBV29-1 to TRBJ2-5, with D possibly TRBD1 on 5 matching bases. V was trimmed by 6 bases and J by 4 bases, leaving 9 bases between them. From germline, CDR1 is SQVTM and CDR2 ANQGSEA. The CDR3 is 11 amino acids. The CDR3 is CSVRVGETQYF. The CDR3 DNA is TGCAGCGTCAGGGTAGGAGAGACCCAGTACTTC. The entire variable domain, with the rest obtained from reference TRBV29-1 and TRBJ2-5, is as follows: SAVISQKPSRDICQRGTSLTIQCQVDSQVTMMFWYRQQPGQSLTLIATANQGSEATYESGFVIDKFPISRPNLTFSTLTVSNMSPEDSSIYLCSVRVGETQYFGPGTRLLVL.

This rearrangement joins TRBV14 to TRBJ1-1; D remains unclear. The germline V and J ends were trimmed by 1 base and 3 bases, with 18 bases remaining between them. The CDR3 covers 17 residues. Germline CDR1 and CDR2: SGHDN and FVKESK. CDR3 nucleotides: TGTGCCAGCAGCCAAGGGGTGTGGGCCAGCAAACACACTGAAGCTTTCTTT. Translation gives CASSQGVWASKHTEAFF.

The rearrangement uses TRBV5-1 and TRBJ2-3, with 12 bases lining up with TRBD2. The J segment lost 5 bases and the V segment lost 5 bases, leaving 6 bases of the junction unmatched. The CDR3 has 15 residues. CDR1 and CDR2 (germline): SGHRS, YFSETQ. CDR3 loop: CASRLTSGGRDTQYF. The CDR3 region has the DNA TGCGCCAGCAGGTTGACTAGCGGGGGCCGAGATACGCAGTATTTT.

The rearrangement links TRBV30 to TRBJ2-1, with 7 bases that match TRBD2. V lost 0 bases and J lost 5; bases outside the gene matches: 10. This CDR3 spans 16 amino acids. The germline V gene has CDR1 GTSNPN and CDR2 SVGIG (reference sequence). The CDR3 bases are TGTGCCTGGAGTGTATGGCCTAGCGGCAAGAACAATGAGCAGTTCTTC. Its protein is CAWSVWPSGKNNEQFF.

The genes are TRBV6-2 or TRBV6-3 and TRBJ1-2; 9 bases are a match to TRBD1. CDR1 and CDR2 from the germline V gene are MNHEY and SVGEGT. The CDR3 consists of 13 residues. The ends lost 4 bases at V and 7 bases at J; junction bases unmatched: 4. CDR3 region: CASSSQGASGYTF. The CDR3 bases are TGTGCCAGCAGTTCACAGGGGGCGAGTGGCTACACCTTC.

This clonotype has a handful of counts. This rearrangement joins TRBV6-2 or TRBV6-3 to TRBJ1-5; D not resolved. Per the germline V gene, CDR1 is MNHEY and CDR2 is SVGEGT. The CDR3 runs to 14 residues. V lost 10 bases and J lost 7, with 20 bases in between. The CDR3 here is CAISETHPAQPQHF. CDR3 DNA: TGTGCCATCTCCGAGACCCATCCGGCGCAGCCCCAGCATTTT.

The V call is TRBV5-5, the J call TRBJ2-1, with D maybe TRBD2 (5 bases). CDR3 length: 12 amino acids. V was clipped by 5 bases and J by 9 bases, with 12 bases between them. The germline V gene encodes CDR1 SGHKS and CDR2 YYEKEE (reference sequence). CDR3 DNA: TGTGCCAGCAGACCCCCGGGGTTTGAGCAGTTCTTC. Its translation is CASRPPGFEQFF. The variable domain in full, completed from reference TRBV5-5 and TRBJ2-1, reads DAGVTQSPTHLIKTRGQQVTLRCSPISGHKSVSWYQQVLGQGPQFIFQYYEKEERGRGNFPDRFSARQFPNYSSELNVNALLLGDSALYLCASRPPGFEQFFGPGTRLTVL.

This clonotype was observed a few times. The chain has TRBV18 and TRBJ2-3; D gene unclear. V lost 0 bases to trimming and J lost 1 base, with 8 bases between them. The CDR3 is made up of 15 amino acids. The V gene's germline CDR1 is KGHSH and CDR2 LQKENI. The CDR3 sequence: CASSPPQPGTDTQYF. In nucleotides, the CDR3 is TGTGCCAGCTCACCACCGCAGCCTGGCACAGATACGCAGTATTTT. Filled out from reference TRBV18 and TRBJ2-3, the complete variable domain reads NAGVMQNPRHLVRRRGQEARLRCSPMKGHSHVYWYRQLPEEGLKFMVYLQKENIIDESGMPKERFSAEFPKEGPSILRIQQVVRGDSAAYFCASSPPQPGTDTQYFGPGTRLTVL.

This rearrangement joins TRBV5-6 to TRBJ2-7; D may be TRBD1 (5 bases). Germline values: CDR1 SGHDT, CDR2 YYEEEE. The CDR3 has 12 residues. The V end was cut by 3 bases, the J end by 6 bases, with 10 bases between. In DNA form, the CDR3 reads TGTGCCAGCAGCTCTTGGACAAGCGAGCAGTACTTC. Translation: CASSSWTSEQYF. The entire variable domain, with the rest obtained from reference TRBV5-6 and TRBJ2-7, is as follows: DAGVTQSPTHLIKTRGQQVTLRCSPKSGHDTVSWYQQALGQGPQFIFQYYEEEERQRGNFPDRFSGHQFPNYSSELNVNALLLGDSALYLCASSSWTSEQYFGPGTRLTVT.

The V gene is TRBV5-1, the J gene TRBJ1-5, with D possibly TRBD1 on 6 matching bases. The V and J ends lost 6 bases and 6 bases respectively, with 22 bases between them. The CDR3 is 16 amino acids. Germline V gene lookup returns CDR1 SGHRS and CDR2 YFSETQ. CDR3 region: CASIEETRGGLQPQHF. The CDR3, as DNA: TGCGCCAGCATTGAGGAAACCAGGGGCGGGCTTCAGCCCCAGCATTTT.

The chain employs TRBV5-6 and TRBJ1-6; D is unresolved. Germline V gives CDR1 SGHDT, CDR2 YYEEEE. V was shortened by 3 bases and J by 0 bases, with 16 bases between the two germline ends. This CDR3 comprises 18 residues. The CDR3 region has the DNA TGTGCCAGCAGCTCAAGGACGGATGGAAGCTCCTATAATTCACCCCTCCACTTT. Encoded protein: CASSSRTDGSSYNSPLHF.

This chain connects TRBV12-3 or TRBV12-4 to TRBJ2-1; a weak D match, TRBD2 (6 bases). The CDR3 spans 13 residues. V was cut by 5 bases and J by 8 bases, with 13 bases left in between. CDR3 residues: CASSRYPSDEQFF. For the CDR3, the DNA is TGTGCCAGCAGTCGCTACCCTAGCGATGAGCAGTTCTTC.

This clonotype showed up many times. This chain uses TRBV28 with TRBJ1-1; perhaps TRBD1 as D (6 bases). This CDR3 spans 12 amino acids. Germline loops: CDR1 MDHEN, CDR2 SYDVKM. Trimming shortened V by 5 bases and J by 5 bases, and 9 bases separated the two germline ends. The CDR3 here is CASSGGRTEAFF. The DNA of the CDR3 is TGTGCCAGCAGTGGGGGGCGGACTGAAGCTTTCTTT.

In this sample, this clonotype turned up a few times. The chain employs TRBV7-6 and TRBJ2-7; D gene uncertain. Per the germline V gene, CDR1 is SGHVS and CDR2 is FNYEAQ. This CDR3 spans 13 amino acids. Trimming left V 5 bases short and J 6 bases short, with 14 bases between. The CDR3 DNA reads TGTGCCAGCAGCCCACCCTTAGCTGCCGAGCAGTACTTC. Translating it yields CASSPPLAAEQYF.

This clonotype was recorded a few times. V gene TRBV27 combines with J gene TRBJ2-3; 10 bases match TRBD1. With 8 bases clipped from V and 9 bases from J, the junction kept 2 bases outside the gene matches. This CDR3 contains 11 residues. Germline V gene sequence: CDR1 MNHEY, CDR2 SMNVEV (reference sequence). For the CDR3, the DNA is TGTGCCAGCGGACAGGGGGGGACGCAGTATTTT. Translation gives CASGQGGTQYF.

The J gene is TRBJ2-1, the V gene TRBV20-1, with TRBD2 matching over 9 bases. V dropped 6 bases and J dropped 7; count of bases not matched to a gene: 13. The CDR3 totals 15 residues. Germline values: CDR1 DFQATT, CDR2 SNEGSKA (reference sequence). This CDR3 is CSAEGVGAGGNEQFF. DNA for the CDR3: TGCAGTGCGGAGGGGGTCGGCGCGGGAGGGAATGAGCAGTTCTTC.